A selection of T cell receptor beta chains follows, all from one sample in a study of blood T cell repertoires in COVID-19. Profiled with immunoSEQ multiplex PCR; TCRdb holds only in-frame clones, not every one. The data contain 250,000 to 300,000 clones, approximately 82% of them singletons. The sample was peripheral blood. Receptor source: a man between 60 and 70 years old who had recovered from COVID-19. Both conserved end residues are part of each CDR3. A D gene is named only where the DNA matches it firmly. Rows give clone size only sometimes, using once, few, many, or a class for an expanded clone.

abundance: once
j_gene: TRBJ1-2
d_gene: TRBD1
v_gene: TRBV28
CDR3nt: TGTGCCAGCAGTTTAGTGGGACAGGGGCCTAACTATGGCTACACCTTC
CDR3aa: CASSLVGQGPNYGYTF

abundance: few
j_gene: TRBJ2-1
d_gene: TRBD2
v_gene: TRBV30
CDR3nt: TGTGCCTGGAGGGCTAGCGGGAACAATGAGCAGTTCTTC
CDR3aa: CAWRASGNNEQFF

abundance: NA
j_gene: TRBJ1-5
d_gene: TRBD1
v_gene: TRBV6-5
CDR3nt: TGTGCCAGCACTCTCCTGGACAGGGGGATTCAGCCCCAGCATTTT
CDR3aa: CASTLLDRGIQPQHF

abundance: NA
j_gene: TRBJ1-5
d_gene: TRBD1
v_gene: TRBV27
CDR3nt: TGTGCCAGCAGCAAAGGGACAGGCAGCAATCAGCCCCAGCATTTT
CDR3aa: CASSKGTGSNQPQHF

abundance: NA
j_gene: TRBJ1-2
d_gene: TRBD1
v_gene: TRBV7-9
CDR3nt: TGTGCCAGCAGCTCCCCCGACAGGGTGATCTTCGGCTACACCTTC
CDR3aa: CASSSPDRVIFGYTF

abundance: once
j_gene: TRBJ2-4
d_gene: NA
v_gene: TRBV28
CDR3nt: TGTGCCAGCACCAGGGGTTCCATTCAGTACTTC
CDR3aa: CASTRGSIQYF

abundance: NA
j_gene: TRBJ1-5
d_gene: NA
v_gene: TRBV12-3/TRBV12-4
CDR3nt: TGTGCCAGCAAAAGGACAACCAATCAGCCCCAGCATTTT
CDR3aa: CASKRTTNQPQHF

abundance: NA
j_gene: TRBJ2-2
d_gene: TRBD2
v_gene: TRBV27
CDR3nt: TGTGCCAGCAGTTGGGGACTAGCGGGAGGGCCGCGGGGCACCGGGGAGCTGTTTTTT
CDR3aa: CASSWGLAGGPRGTGELFF

abundance: NA
j_gene: TRBJ2-1
d_gene: NA
v_gene: TRBV20-1
CDR3nt: TGCAGTGCTAGTTTCTCCTCGGGGCCCCGGGAGACCCGATACAATGAGCAGTTCTTC
CDR3aa: CSASFSSGPRETRYNEQFF

abundance: NA
j_gene: TRBJ1-5
d_gene: TRBD1
v_gene: TRBV7-8
CDR3nt: TGTGCCAGCAGCCACGGGACAGGCAATCAGCCCCAGCATTTT
CDR3aa: CASSHGTGNQPQHF

abundance: NA
j_gene: TRBJ2-1
d_gene: NA
v_gene: TRBV3-1/TRBV3-2
CDR3nt: TGTGCCAGCAGCCAAGATCAGTATGGGAGATACAATGAGCAGTTCTTC
CDR3aa: CASSQDQYGRYNEQFF

abundance: NA
j_gene: TRBJ2-3
d_gene: NA
v_gene: TRBV27
CDR3nt: TGTGCCAGCAGTTTACAGGGTAGCACAGATACGCAGTATTTT
CDR3aa: CASSLQGSTDTQYF

abundance: NA
j_gene: TRBJ2-7
d_gene: NA
v_gene: TRBV6-6
CDR3nt: TGTGCCAGCGGGATGGGCGGGACCTACGAGCAGTACTTC
CDR3aa: CASGMGGTYEQYF

abundance: NA
j_gene: TRBJ2-7
d_gene: TRBD1
v_gene: TRBV12-3/TRBV12-4
CDR3nt: TGTGCCAGCAGTTTGAGGACAGGGGTCGAGCAGTACTTC
CDR3aa: CASSLRTGVEQYF

abundance: NA
j_gene: TRBJ2-1
d_gene: NA
v_gene: TRBV14
CDR3nt: TGTGCCAGCAATAAAGTGAGCTCCTACAATGAGCAGTTCTTC
CDR3aa: CASNKVSSYNEQFF

abundance: NA
j_gene: TRBJ2-2
d_gene: NA
v_gene: TRBV4-2
CDR3nt: TGTGCCAGCAGCCAAGCAACCGGGGAGCTGTTTTTT
CDR3aa: CASSQATGELFF

abundance: NA
j_gene: TRBJ2-2
d_gene: NA
v_gene: TRBV27
CDR3nt: TGTGCCAGCAGTTTCGTTATCACCGGGGAGCTGTTTTTT
CDR3aa: CASSFVITGELFF

abundance: NA
j_gene: TRBJ2-7
d_gene: TRBD1
v_gene: TRBV27
CDR3nt: TGTGCCAGCAGTTTCAGGGACAGGCCCTACGAGCAGTACTTC
CDR3aa: CASSFRDRPYEQYF

abundance: once
j_gene: TRBJ1-6
d_gene: NA
v_gene: TRBV5-1
CDR3nt: TGCGCCAGCAGCTTGGAACCAGGGCAGAATTCACCCCTCCACTTT
CDR3aa: CASSLEPGQNSPLHF

abundance: NA
j_gene: TRBJ1-1
d_gene: NA
v_gene: TRBV18
CDR3nt: TGTGCCAGCTCACAGGACAGACGGGCCGAAGCTTTCTTT
CDR3aa: CASSQDRRAEAFF

abundance: NA
j_gene: TRBJ2-5
d_gene: TRBD1
v_gene: TRBV6-1
CDR3nt: TGTGCCAGCAGTGAGAGGGACAGGGGTTCTTGGGAGACCCAGTACTTC
CDR3aa: CASSERDRGSWETQYF

abundance: NA
j_gene: TRBJ2-7
d_gene: TRBD2
v_gene: TRBV3-1/TRBV3-2
CDR3nt: TGTGCCAGCAGCGAAGGTCTGCCTGGGAGGGCCGAGCAGTACTTC
CDR3aa: CASSEGLPGRAEQYF

abundance: NA
j_gene: TRBJ2-1
d_gene: NA
v_gene: TRBV18
CDR3nt: TGTGCCAGCTCACCACTTATGGGAGAGGAGCAGTTCTTC
CDR3aa: CASSPLMGEEQFF

abundance: NA
j_gene: TRBJ2-7
d_gene: TRBD1
v_gene: TRBV28
CDR3nt: TGTGCCAGCATCGGGACAGGGAGGGGTCGAGACGAGCAGTACTTC
CDR3aa: CASIGTGRGRDEQYF

abundance: NA
j_gene: TRBJ2-1
d_gene: TRBD1
v_gene: TRBV6-5
CDR3nt: TGTGCCAGCAGTCCGGGACAGCCCGGCGGCGAGCAGTTCTTC
CDR3aa: CASSPGQPGGEQFF

abundance: NA
j_gene: TRBJ2-7
d_gene: NA
v_gene: TRBV5-4
CDR3nt: TGTGCCAGCAGAAATGGACAGTCCTACGAGCAGTACTTC
CDR3aa: CASRNGQSYEQYF

abundance: once
j_gene: TRBJ2-7
d_gene: NA
v_gene: TRBV18
CDR3nt: TGTGCCAGCTCCCCTGTGATGGGTTCGGGAAACGAGCAGTACTTC
CDR3aa: CASSPVMGSGNEQYF

abundance: NA
j_gene: TRBJ1-2
d_gene: NA
v_gene: TRBV7-2
CDR3nt: TGTGCCAGCAGCTTCGGGGGTCGGGGCTACACCTTC
CDR3aa: CASSFGGRGYTF

abundance: NA
j_gene: TRBJ1-4
d_gene: TRBD1
v_gene: TRBV18
CDR3nt: TGTGCCAGCTCACCGGACAGGGTCAACGAAAAACTGTTTTTT
CDR3aa: CASSPDRVNEKLFF

abundance: NA
j_gene: TRBJ2-4
d_gene: TRBD2
v_gene: TRBV28
CDR3nt: TGTGCCAGCAACCCGCGCGGGGGAGCCAAAAACATTCAGTACTTC
CDR3aa: CASNPRGGAKNIQYF

abundance: once
j_gene: TRBJ2-3
d_gene: NA
v_gene: TRBV15
CDR3nt: TGTGCCACCAGCAGAGATGAGAGGCTTGCAGATACGCAGTATTTT
CDR3aa: CATSRDERLADTQYF

abundance: few
j_gene: TRBJ2-3
d_gene: TRBD1
v_gene: TRBV24-1
CDR3nt: TGTGCCACCAGTGATGCCACCCCTAGGATACAGGGGCACACAGATACGCAGTATTTT
CDR3aa: CATSDATPRIQGHTDTQYF